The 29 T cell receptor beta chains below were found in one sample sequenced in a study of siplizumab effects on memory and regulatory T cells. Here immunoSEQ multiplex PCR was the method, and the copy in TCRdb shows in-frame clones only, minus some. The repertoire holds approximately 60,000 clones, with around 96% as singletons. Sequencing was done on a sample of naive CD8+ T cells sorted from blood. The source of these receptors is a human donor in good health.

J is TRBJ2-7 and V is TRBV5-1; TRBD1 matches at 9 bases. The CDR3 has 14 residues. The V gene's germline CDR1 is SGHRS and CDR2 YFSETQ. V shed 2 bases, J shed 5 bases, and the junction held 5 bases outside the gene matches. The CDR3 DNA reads TGCGCCAGCAGCTTCGGGACAGGGACCCACGAGCAGTACTTC. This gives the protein CASSFGTGTHEQYF.

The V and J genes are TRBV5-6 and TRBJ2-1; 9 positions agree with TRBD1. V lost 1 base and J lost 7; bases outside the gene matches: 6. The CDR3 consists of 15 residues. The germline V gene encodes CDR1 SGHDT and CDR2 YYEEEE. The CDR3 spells CASSLRGQGKNEQFF. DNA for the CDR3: TGTGCCAGCAGCTTGCGGGGACAGGGTAAAAATGAGCAGTTCTTC.

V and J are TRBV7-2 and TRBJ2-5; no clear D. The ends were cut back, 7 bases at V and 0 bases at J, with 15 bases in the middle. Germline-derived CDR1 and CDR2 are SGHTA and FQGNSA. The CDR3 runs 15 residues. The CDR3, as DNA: TGTGCCAGCACCCATGTCGAGCCGTACCAAGAGACCCAGTACTTC. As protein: CASTHVEPYQETQYF.

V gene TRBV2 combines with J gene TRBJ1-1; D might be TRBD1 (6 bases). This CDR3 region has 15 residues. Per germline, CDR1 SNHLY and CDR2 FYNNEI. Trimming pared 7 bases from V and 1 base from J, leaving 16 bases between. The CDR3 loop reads CASTQGRVENTEAFF. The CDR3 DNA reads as TGTGCCAGCACTCAGGGGAGGGTGGAGAACACTGAAGCTTTCTTT.

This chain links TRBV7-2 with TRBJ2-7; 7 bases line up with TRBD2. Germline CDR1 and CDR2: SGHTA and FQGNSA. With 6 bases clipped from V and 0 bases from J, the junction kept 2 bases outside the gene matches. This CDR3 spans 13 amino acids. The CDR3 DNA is TGTGCCAGCAGAAGCGGGGCCTCCTACGAGCAGTACTTC. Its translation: CASRSGASYEQYF.

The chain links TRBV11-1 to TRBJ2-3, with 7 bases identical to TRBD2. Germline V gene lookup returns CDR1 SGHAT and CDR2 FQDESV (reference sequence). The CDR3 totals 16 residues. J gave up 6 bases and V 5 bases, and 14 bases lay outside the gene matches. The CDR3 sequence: CASSEGRLVGGDTQYF. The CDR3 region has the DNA TGTGCCAGCAGCGAAGGAAGACTAGTGGGGGGGGATACGCAGTATTTT.

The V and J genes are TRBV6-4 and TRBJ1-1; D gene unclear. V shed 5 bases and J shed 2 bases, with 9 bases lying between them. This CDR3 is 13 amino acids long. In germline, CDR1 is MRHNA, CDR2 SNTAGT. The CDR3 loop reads CASSSHENTEAFF. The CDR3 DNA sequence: TGTGCCAGCAGTAGCCACGAAAACACTGAAGCTTTCTTT.

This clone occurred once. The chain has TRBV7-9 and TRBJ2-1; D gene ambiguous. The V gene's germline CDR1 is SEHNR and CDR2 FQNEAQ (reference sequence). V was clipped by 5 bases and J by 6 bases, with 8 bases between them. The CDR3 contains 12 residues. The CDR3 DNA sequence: TGTGCCAGCAGCCCAGGTGGCAATGAGCAGTTCTTC. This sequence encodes CASSPGGNEQFF.

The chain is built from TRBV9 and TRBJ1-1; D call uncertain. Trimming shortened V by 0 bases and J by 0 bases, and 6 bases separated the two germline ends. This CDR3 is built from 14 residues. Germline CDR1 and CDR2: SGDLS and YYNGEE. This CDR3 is CASSVAGLNTEAFF. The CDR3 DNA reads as TGTGCCAGCAGCGTAGCTGGACTGAACACTGAAGCTTTCTTT.

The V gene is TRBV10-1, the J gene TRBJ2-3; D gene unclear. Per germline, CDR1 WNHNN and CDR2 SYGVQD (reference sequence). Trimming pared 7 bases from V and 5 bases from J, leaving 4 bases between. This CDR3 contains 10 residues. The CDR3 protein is CASKVDTQYF. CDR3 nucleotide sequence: TGCGCCAGCAAGGTAGATACGCAGTATTTT.

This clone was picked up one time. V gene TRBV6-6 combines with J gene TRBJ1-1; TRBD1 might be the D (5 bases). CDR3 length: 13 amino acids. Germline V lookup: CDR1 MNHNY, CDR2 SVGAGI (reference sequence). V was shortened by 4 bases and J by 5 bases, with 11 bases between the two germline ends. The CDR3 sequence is CASSWGGVTEAFF. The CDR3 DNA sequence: TGTGCCAGCAGTTGGGGGGGGGTAACTGAAGCTTTCTTT.

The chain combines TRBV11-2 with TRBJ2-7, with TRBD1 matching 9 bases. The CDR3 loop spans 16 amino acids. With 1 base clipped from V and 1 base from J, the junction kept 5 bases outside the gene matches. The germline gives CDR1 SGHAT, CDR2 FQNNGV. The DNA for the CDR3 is TGTGCCAGCAGCTTAGCAAGGGGACAGGGTTCCTACGAGCAGTACTTC. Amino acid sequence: CASSLARGQGSYEQYF.

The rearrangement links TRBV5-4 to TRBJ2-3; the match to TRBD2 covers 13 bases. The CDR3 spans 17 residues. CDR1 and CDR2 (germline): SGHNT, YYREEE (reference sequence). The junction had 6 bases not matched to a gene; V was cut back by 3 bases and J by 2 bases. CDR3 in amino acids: CASSSGLAGALTDTQYF. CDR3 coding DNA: TGTGCCAGCAGCTCAGGACTAGCGGGGGCCCTCACAGATACGCAGTATTTT. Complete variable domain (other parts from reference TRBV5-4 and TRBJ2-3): ETGVTQSPTHLIKTRGQQVTLRCSSQSGHNTVSWYQQALGQGPQFIFQYYREEENGRGNFPPRFSGLQFPNYSSELNVNALELDDSALYLCASSSGLAGALTDTQYFGPGTRLTVL.

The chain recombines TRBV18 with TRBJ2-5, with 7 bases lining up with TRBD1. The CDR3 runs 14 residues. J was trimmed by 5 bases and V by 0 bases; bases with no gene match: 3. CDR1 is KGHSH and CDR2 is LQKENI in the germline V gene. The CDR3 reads CASSPPVGGETQYF. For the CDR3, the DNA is TGTGCCAGCTCACCACCGGTAGGGGGCGAGACCCAGTACTTC.

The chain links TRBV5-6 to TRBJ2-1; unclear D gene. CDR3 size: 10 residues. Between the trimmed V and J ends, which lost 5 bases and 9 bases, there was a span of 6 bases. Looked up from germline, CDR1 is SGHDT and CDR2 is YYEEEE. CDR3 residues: CASSGREQFF. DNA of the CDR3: TGTGCCAGCAGTGGACGTGAGCAGTTCTTC.

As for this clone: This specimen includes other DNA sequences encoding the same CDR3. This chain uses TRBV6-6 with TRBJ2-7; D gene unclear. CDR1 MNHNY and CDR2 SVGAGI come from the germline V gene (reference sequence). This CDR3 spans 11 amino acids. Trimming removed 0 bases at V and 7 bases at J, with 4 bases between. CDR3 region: CASSYSGEQYF. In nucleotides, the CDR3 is TGTGCCAGCAGTTACTCCGGGGAGCAGTACTTC.

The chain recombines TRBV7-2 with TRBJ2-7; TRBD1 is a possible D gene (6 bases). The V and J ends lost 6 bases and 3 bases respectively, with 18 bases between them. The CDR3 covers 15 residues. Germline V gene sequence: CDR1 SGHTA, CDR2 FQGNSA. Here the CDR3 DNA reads TGTGCCAGCAGACCGACAGGACCCGGGTTCTACGAGCAGTACTTC. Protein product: CASRPTGPGFYEQYF.

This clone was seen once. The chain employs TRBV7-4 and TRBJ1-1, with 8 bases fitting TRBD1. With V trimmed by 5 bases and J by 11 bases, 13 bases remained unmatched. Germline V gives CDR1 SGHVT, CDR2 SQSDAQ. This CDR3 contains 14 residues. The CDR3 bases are TGTGCCAGCAGCCCAATCCCCTGGACAGGGATGGCTTTCTTT. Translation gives CASSPIPWTGMAFF.

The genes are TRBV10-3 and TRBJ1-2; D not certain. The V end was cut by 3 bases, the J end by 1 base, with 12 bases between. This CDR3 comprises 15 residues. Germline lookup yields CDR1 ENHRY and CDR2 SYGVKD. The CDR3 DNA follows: TGTGCCATCAGTGAAGGCCAGACTATTAACTATGGCTACACCTTC. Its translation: CAISEGQTINYGYTF.

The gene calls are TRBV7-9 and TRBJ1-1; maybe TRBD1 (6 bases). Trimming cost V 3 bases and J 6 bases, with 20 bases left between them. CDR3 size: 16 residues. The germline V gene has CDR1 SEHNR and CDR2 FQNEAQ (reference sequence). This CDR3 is CASSFEAGDFSAEAFF. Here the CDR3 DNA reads TGTGCCAGCAGCTTTGAAGCAGGGGATTTTTCCGCTGAAGCTTTCTTT. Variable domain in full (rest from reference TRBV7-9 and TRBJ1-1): DTGVSQNPRHKITKRGQNVTFRCDPISEHNRLYWYRQTLGQGPEFLTYFQNEAQLEKSRLLSDRFSAERPKGSFSTLEIQRTEQGDSAMYLCASSFEAGDFSAEAFFGQGTRLTVV.

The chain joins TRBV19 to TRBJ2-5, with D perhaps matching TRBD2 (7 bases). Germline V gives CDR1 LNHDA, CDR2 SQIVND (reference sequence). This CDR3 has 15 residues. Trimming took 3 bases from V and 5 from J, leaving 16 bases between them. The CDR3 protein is CASSIRPGGRETQYF. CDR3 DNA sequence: TGTGCCAGTAGTATCAGGCCGGGGGGCAGGGAGACCCAGTACTTC.

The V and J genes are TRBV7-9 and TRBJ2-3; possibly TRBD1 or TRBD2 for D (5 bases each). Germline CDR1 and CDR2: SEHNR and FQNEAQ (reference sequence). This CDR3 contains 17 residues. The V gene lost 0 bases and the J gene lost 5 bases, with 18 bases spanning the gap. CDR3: CASSLAYQGERVDTQYF. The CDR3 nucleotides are TGTGCCAGCAGCTTAGCGTATCAGGGAGAGAGGGTAGATACGCAGTATTTT.

The CDR3 sequence is CASSVEVGMETQYF. The CDR3 DNA reads TGTGCCAGCAGCGTAGAGGTCGGGATGGAGACCCAGTACTTC. This chain connects TRBV9 to TRBJ2-5, with a tentative D call TRBD2 (5 bases). Looked up from germline, CDR1 is SGDLS and CDR2 is YYNGEE. The V end was cut by 0 bases, the J end by 5 bases, with 11 bases between. This CDR3 has 14 amino acids.

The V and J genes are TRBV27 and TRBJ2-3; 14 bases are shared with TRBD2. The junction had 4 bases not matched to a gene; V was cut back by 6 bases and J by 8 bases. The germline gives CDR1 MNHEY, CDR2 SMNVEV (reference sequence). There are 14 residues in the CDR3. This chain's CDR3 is CASRTSGGASTQYF. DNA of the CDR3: TGTGCCAGCAGGACTAGCGGGGGGGCGAGTACGCAGTATTTT.

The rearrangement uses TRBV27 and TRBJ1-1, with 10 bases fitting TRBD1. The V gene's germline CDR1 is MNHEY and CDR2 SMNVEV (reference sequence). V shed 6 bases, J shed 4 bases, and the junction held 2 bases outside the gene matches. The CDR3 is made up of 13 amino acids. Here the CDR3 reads CASRTGGITEAFF. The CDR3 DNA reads TGTGCCAGCAGGACAGGGGGCATCACTGAAGCTTTCTTT.

The CDR3 DNA sequence: TGTGCCAGCAGCTTAGAGGCAAGTTGGGGCTACACCTTC. Protein sequence: CASSLEASWGYTF. V and J are TRBV7-9 and TRBJ1-2, with unresolved D. Germline V lookup: CDR1 SEHNR, CDR2 FQNEAQ (reference sequence). The V and J ends lost 1 base and 8 bases respectively, with 11 bases between them. This CDR3 has 13 amino acids.

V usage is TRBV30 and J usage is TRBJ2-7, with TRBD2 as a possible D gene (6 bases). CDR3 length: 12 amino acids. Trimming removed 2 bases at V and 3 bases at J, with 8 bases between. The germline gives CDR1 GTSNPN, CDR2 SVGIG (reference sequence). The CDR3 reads CAWSLGGYEQYF. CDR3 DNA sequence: TGTGCCTGGAGTTTGGGAGGCTACGAGCAGTACTTC.

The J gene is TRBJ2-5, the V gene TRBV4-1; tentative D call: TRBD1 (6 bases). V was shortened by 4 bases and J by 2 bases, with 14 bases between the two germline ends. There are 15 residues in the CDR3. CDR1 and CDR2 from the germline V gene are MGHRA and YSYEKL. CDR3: CASSRWTVGQETQYF. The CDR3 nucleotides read TGCGCCAGCAGCCGTTGGACAGTCGGGCAAGAGACCCAGTACTTC.

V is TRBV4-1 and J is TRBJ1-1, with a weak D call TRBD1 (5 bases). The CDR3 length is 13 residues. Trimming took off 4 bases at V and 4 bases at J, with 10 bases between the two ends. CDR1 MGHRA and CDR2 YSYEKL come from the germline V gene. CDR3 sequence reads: CASSLPRGTEAFF. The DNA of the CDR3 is TGCGCCAGCAGCCTCCCAAGGGGCACTGAAGCTTTCTTT.